The T cell receptor (beta chain) under discussion was sequenced for a study of Ad26.COV2.S vaccination and SARS-CoV-2 variants. The treatment was: some 20 received Ad26.COV2.S at low or high dose, single or two shots; roughly five received placebo; per-sample allocation not given. Vaccine and placebo recipients were sampled on day 63 after the first injection. This clone was seen once. This table comes from immunoSEQ multiplex PCR, and its TCRdb copy is limited to in-frame clones, with some not included. Among 200,000 to 250,000 clones listed, 70% to 90% were seen once. Trimming removed 0 bases at V and 0 bases at J, with 15 bases between. This CDR3 comprises 18 residues. Germline V CDR1 and CDR2: MGHRA, YSYEKL.

This chain connects TRBV4-1 to TRBJ1-3; D not resolved. The source is a person aged 18-65 years who received the Ad26.COV2.S COVID-19 vaccine or a placebo. Sequencing used peripheral blood, obtained in a trial of Ad26.COV2.S vaccine versus placebo. Here the CDR3 reads CASSQEMVYSSSGNTIYF. Here the CDR3 DNA reads TGCGCCAGCAGCCAAGAAATGGTATATTCGAGCTCTGGAAACACCATATATTTT.